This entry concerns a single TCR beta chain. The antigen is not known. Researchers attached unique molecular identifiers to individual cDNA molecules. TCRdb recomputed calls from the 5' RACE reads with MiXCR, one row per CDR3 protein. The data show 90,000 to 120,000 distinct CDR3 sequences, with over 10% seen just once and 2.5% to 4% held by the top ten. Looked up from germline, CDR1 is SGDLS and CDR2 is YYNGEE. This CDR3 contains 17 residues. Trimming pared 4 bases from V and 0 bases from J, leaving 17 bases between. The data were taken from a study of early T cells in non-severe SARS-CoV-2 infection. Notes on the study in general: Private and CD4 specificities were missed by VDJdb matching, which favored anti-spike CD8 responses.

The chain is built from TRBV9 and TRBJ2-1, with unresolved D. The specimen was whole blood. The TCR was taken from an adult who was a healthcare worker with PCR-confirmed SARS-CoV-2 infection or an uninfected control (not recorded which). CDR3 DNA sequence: TGTGCCAGCAGCACAGCTCCGGCCAGGTGCTCCTACAATGAGCAGTTCTTC. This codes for CASSTAPARCSYNEQFF. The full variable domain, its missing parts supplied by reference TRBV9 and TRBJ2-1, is DSGVTQTPKHLITATGQRVTLRCSPRSGDLSVYWYQQSLDQGLQFLIQYYNGEERAKGNILERFSAQQFPDLHSELNLSSLELGDSALYFCASSTAPARCSYNEQFFGPGTRLTVL.